What follows describes a single T cell receptor beta chain. This entry is derived from a study of immune characterization of retroperitoneal liposarcoma. Losses at the gene ends were 0 bases for V and 6 bases for J; bases not matched to a gene: 5. CDR3 length: 15 residues. Germline CDR1 is MNHEY and CDR2 is SVGAGI. TCRdb reanalysed the PCR reads using MiXCR and keeps one entry per CDR3 protein. Here the sample spans approximately 11,000 distinct CDR3 sequences, 37% being singletons. The J gene is TRBJ2-7, the V gene TRBV6-5; 10 bases align to TRBD1. This receptor was obtained from a male donor with retroperitoneal liposarcoma. The source material was tumor tissue. The CDR3: CASSYSGTGEREQYF. Written as DNA, the CDR3 is TGTGCCAGCAGTTACTCCGGGACAGGGGAACGCGAGCAGTACTTC.